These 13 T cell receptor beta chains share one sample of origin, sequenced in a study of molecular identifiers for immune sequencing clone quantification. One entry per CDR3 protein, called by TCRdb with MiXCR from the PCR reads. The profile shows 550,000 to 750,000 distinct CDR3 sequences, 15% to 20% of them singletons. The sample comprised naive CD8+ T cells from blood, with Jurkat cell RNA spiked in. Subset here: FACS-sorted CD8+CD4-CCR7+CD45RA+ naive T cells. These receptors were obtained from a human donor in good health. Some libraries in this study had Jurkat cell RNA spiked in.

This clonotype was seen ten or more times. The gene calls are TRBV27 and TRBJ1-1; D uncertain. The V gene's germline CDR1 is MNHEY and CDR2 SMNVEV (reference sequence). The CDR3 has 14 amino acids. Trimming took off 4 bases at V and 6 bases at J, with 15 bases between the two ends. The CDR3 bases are TGTGCCAGCAGTTCCCGGGCCCGCGTGGCTGAAGCTTTCTTT. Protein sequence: CASSSRARVAEAFF.

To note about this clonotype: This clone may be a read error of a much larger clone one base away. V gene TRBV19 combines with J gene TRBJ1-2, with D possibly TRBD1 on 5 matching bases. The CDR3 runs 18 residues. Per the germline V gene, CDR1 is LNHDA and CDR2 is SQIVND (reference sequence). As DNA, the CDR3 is TGTGCCAGTAGTACTCACCGACCCTCTATCGACAGACTTTATGGCAACACCTTC. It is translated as CASSTHRPSIDRLYGNTF.

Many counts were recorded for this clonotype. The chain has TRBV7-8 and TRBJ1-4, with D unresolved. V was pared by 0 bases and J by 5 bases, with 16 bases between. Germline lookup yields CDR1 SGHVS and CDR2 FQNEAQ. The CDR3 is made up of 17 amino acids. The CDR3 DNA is TGTGCCAGCAGCTTAGCGGAGGTCCAAGGCGAAAATGAAAAACTGTTTTTT. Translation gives CASSLAEVQGENEKLFF.

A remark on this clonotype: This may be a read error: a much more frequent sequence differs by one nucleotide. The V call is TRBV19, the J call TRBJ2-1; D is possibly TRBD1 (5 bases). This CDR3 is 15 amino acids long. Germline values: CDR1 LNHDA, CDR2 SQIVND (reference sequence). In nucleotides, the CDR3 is TGTGCCAATAGTATTGGACAAAGCTCCTACAATGAGCAGTTCTTC. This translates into CANSIGQSSYNEQFF.

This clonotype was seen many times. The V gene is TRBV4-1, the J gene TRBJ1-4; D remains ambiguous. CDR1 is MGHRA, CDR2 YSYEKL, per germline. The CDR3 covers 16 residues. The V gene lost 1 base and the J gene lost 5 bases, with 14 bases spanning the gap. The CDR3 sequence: CASSQAYTARNEKLFF. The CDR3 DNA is TGCGCCAGCAGCCAAGCCTATACCGCAAGGAATGAAAAACTGTTTTTT.

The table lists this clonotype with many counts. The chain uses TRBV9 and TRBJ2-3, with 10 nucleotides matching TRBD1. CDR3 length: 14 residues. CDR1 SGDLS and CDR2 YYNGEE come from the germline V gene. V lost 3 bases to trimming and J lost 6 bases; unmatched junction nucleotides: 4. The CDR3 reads CASSEGQGLDTQYF. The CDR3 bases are TGTGCCAGCAGCGAGGGACAGGGGTTGGATACGCAGTATTTT.

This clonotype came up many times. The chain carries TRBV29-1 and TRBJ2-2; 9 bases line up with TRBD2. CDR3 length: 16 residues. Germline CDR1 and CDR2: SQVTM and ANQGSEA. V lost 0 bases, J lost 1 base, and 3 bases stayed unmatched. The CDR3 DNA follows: TGCAGCGTTGAAGAGGTTAGCGGGGGGAACACCGGGGAGCTGTTTTTT. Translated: CSVEEVSGGNTGELFF.

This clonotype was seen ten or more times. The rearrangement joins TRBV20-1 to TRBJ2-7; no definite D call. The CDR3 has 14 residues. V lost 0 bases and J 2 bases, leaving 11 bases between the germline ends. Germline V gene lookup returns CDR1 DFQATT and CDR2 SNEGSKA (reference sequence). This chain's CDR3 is CSARDRGNPYEQYF. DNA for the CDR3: TGCAGTGCTAGAGATCGTGGCAATCCCTACGAGCAGTACTTC.

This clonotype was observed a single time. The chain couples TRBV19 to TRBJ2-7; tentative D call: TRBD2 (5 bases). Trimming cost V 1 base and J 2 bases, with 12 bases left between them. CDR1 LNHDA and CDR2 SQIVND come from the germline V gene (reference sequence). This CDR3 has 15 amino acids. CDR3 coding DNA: TGTGCCAGTAGTATAGGGACGGGGATCACCTACGAGCAGTACTTC. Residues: CASSIGTGITYEQYF.

CDR3 DNA sequence: TGTGCCAGCGGATTCTTACTGTCCCGGGACTACGAGCAGTACTTC. It codes for CASGFLLSRDYEQYF. The chain links TRBV27 to TRBJ2-7, with a tentative D call TRBD2 (5 bases). The germline CDR1 and CDR2 sequences are MNHEY and SMNVEV (reference sequence). The CDR3 totals 15 residues. The ends were cut back, 8 bases at V and 3 bases at J, with 20 bases in the middle.

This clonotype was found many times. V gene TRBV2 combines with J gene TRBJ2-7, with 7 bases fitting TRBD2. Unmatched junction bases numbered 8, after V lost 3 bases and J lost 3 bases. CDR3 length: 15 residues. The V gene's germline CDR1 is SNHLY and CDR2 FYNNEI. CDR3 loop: CASSERSGANYEQYF. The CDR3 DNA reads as TGTGCCAGCAGTGAGAGGAGCGGGGCGAACTACGAGCAGTACTTC.

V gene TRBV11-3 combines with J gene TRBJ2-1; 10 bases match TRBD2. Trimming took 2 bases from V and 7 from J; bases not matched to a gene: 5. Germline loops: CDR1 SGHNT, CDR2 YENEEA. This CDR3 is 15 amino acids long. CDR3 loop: CASSLRTSGPNEQFF. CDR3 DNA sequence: TGTGCCAGCAGCTTACGGACTAGCGGACCTAATGAGCAGTTCTTC.

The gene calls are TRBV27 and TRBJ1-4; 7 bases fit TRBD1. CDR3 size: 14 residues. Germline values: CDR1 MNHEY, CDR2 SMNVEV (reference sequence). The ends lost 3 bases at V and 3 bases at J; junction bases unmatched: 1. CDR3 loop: CASSLTGPNEKLFF. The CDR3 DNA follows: TGTGCCAGCAGTTTGACAGGGCCTAATGAAAAACTGTTTTTT.